The rows below give T cell receptor beta chains drawn from one sample of a study of glioma-infiltrating T cells. TCRdb redid the calling of the multiplex PCR reads with MiXCR, one entry per CDR3 protein. The sample holds 3,000 or so distinct CDR3 sequences; roughly a sixth are singletons and the top ten take approximately 52%. The sample was glioma tissue, nonneoplastic brain tissue, or PBMCs (not recorded which). The source is a human donor with low-grade glioma or glioblastoma, undergoing nonglioma brain surgery, or in good health (not recorded which). CDR3s include the opening cysteine and the closing phenylalanine or tryptophan. A D gene is named only where the DNA matches it firmly. For some rows the clone size is stated as once, few or many, or as a class when expanded; others skip it.

many TRBJ1-1 - TRBV3-1 TGTGCCAGCAGCCAAGTCAGGGCAGGAGAAGCTTTCTTT CASSQVRAGEAFF
medium-sized TRBJ1-2 - TRBV6-2/TRBV6-3 TGTGCCAGCAGTTACAACCCACGGGACGGATCTAACTATGGCTACACCTTC CASSYNPRDGSNYGYTF
- TRBJ2-3 - TRBV19 TGTGCCAGTTCGCCAGGGGTATTCGTTAGCACAGATACGCAGTATTTT CASSPGVFVSTDTQYF
medium-sized TRBJ1-3 - TRBV7-8 TGTGCCAGCAGCTTAGTAGGTGTTCTTAGCTCTGGAAACACCATATATTTT CASSLVGVLSSGNTIYF
medium-sized TRBJ1-1 - TRBV20-1 TGCAGTGCTAGAGATCTAACAACTGAAGCTTTCTTT CSARDLTTEAFF
many TRBJ1-1 - TRBV5-4 TGTGCCAGCAGCCCGACATGGCAGAACACTGAAGCTTTCTTT CASSPTWQNTEAFF
many TRBJ2-6 - TRBV6-1 TGTGCCAGCCTGGGAAAGAGCTCTGGGGCCAACGTCCTGACTTTC CASLGKSSGANVLTF
many TRBJ2-3 - TRBV5-1 TGCGCCAGCAGCTTGCGGGCAGGGGTTACTAGCACAGATACGCAGTATTTT CASSLRAGVTSTDTQYF
medium-sized TRBJ1-2 TRBD1 TRBV20-1 TGCAGTGCTCCGAGGACAGGGTCTAACTATGGCTACACCTTC CSAPRTGSNYGYTF
medium-sized TRBJ1-6 - TRBV7-6 TGTGCCAGCAGCTTGGTGGGCGGGTCCAGTTCACCCCTCCACTTT CASSLVGGSSSPLHF
many TRBJ2-2 TRBD2 TRBV7-3 TGTGCCAGCAGCTTAAGGGTAGCGGGGAAAGTAGGCACCGGGGAGCTGTTTTTT CASSLRVAGKVGTGELFF
medium-sized TRBJ1-1 - TRBV7-6 TGTGCCAGCAGCTTACAGCTGAACACTGAAGCTTTCTTT CASSLQLNTEAFF
many TRBJ1-2 - TRBV5-1 TGCGCCAGCAGCTTGGCTTACACCGGGACCCGCTTTATCCACTTC CASSLAYTGTRFIHF
medium-sized TRBJ2-5 - TRBV6-6 TGTGCCAGCAGTTACGGCTCCTTCGGGACCCAGTACTTC CASSYGSFGTQYF
few TRBJ2-1 TRBD1 TRBV29-1 TGCAGCGTATCGACAGGGGGGCAGTTCTTC CSVSTGGQFF
large TRBJ2-3 - TRBV6-2/TRBV6-3 TGTGCCAGCAGTTACCACGGCGGGAATACGCAGTATTTT CASSYHGGNTQYF
- TRBJ2-1 TRBD2 TRBV11-2 TGTGCCAGCAGCTCCAGACTAGCGGAACCTTACAATGAGCAGTTCTTC CASSSRLAEPYNEQFF
- TRBJ1-1 - TRBV29-1 TGCAGCGTTGAAGGGGGACTCTCTGAAGCTTTGTTT CSVEGGLSEALF
medium-sized TRBJ2-2 TRBD2 TRBV7-2 TGTGCCAGGGGACGCGGGGGGAACACCGGGGAGCTGTTTTTT CARGRGGNTGELFF
medium-sized TRBJ1-2 - TRBV27 TGTGCCAGCAGCCTCAACAGGTTTAGCTATGGCTACACCTTC CASSLNRFSYGYTF
- TRBJ1-2 - TRBV9 TGTGCCAGCAGCGTAGCCCGGCAGCCCCCTAACTATGGCTACACCTTC CASSVARQPPNYGYTF
many TRBJ1-1 TRBD1 TRBV18 TGTGCCAGCTCATCCGGACAGGGCGTCACTGAAGCTTTCTTT CASSSGQGVTEAFF
once TRBJ2-2 - TRBV7-2 TGTGCCAGCAGCCAAGATACGACGGCCGGGGAGCTGTTTTTT CASSQDTTAGELFF
- TRBJ1-4 - TRBV11-2 TGTGCCAGCACCCAAGAGGGGGGCTTTGATAATGAAAAACTGTTTTTT CASTQEGGFDNEKLFF
many TRBJ1-2 - TRBV4-1 TGCGCCAGCAGCCAAGATGCAGCAGGGGCTAACTATGGCTACACCTTC CASSQDAAGANYGYTF
medium-sized TRBJ2-1 - TRBV12-3/TRBV12-4 TGTGCCAGCAGGATACCTGGGACCTACAATGAGCAGTTCTTC CASRIPGTYNEQFF
many TRBJ1-1 TRBD1 TRBV5-1 TGCGCCAGCAGCCCGGGACAGGGGCTGAACACTGAAGCTTTCTTT CASSPGQGLNTEAFF
medium-sized TRBJ2-1 - TRBV7-8 TGTGCCAGCACCCGGGGGGCGGGGGTCAATGAGCAGTTCTTC CASTRGAGVNEQFF
- TRBJ1-1 TRBD1 TRBV24-1 TGTGCCACCAGCAGACAGGGGTGGAACACTGAAGCTTTCTTT CATSRQGWNTEAFF
medium-sized TRBJ2-5 - TRBV20-1 TGCAGTGCTAGAGGGGGGACCCAGGCCCAGTACTTC CSARGGTQAQYF
- TRBJ1-1 TRBD1 TRBV20-1 TGCAGTGCTAGACCAGGGACAGGGAACGCTGAAGCTTTCTTT CSARPGTGNAEAFF
medium-sized TRBJ1-1 TRBD1 TRBV20-1 TGCAGTGCTAGACCAGGGACAGAGAACACTGAAGCTTTCTTT CSARPGTENTEAFF
- TRBJ1-2 - TRBV7-2 TGTGCCGGCAGCCCCGGAGGGGGACGGTATGGCTACACCTTC CAGSPGGGRYGYTF
- TRBJ2-2 TRBD1 TRBV10-3 TGTGCCATCAGTGAGTCAAATGGAGGACAGGGGCTCAACACCGGGGAGCTGTTTTTT CAISESNGGQGLNTGELFF
many TRBJ1-5 TRBD1 TRBV19 TGTGCCAGTATCGGCCGCGGACAGGGAAGCAATCAGCCCCAGCATTTT CASIGRGQGSNQPQHF
medium-sized TRBJ2-1 TRBD1 TRBV12-3/TRBV12-4 TGTGCCAGCAGTCCGACAGGGTTGCATGAGCAGTTCTTC CASSPTGLHEQFF
few TRBJ2-1 - TRBV29-1 TGCAGCGTTGAGGGCCCCCTCCGGGTCATGGAGGAGCAGTTCTTC CSVEGPLRVMEEQFF
many TRBJ1-4 - TRBV28 TGTGCCAGCACCCCGGGGGGGGTTTTGAGTGAAAAACTGTTTTTT CASTPGGVLSEKLFF
medium-sized TRBJ2-1 - TRBV28 TGTGCCAGCAGTTTATTGGGGCCTGACTACAATGAGCAGTTCTTC CASSLLGPDYNEQFF
- TRBJ1-3 - TRBV11-2 TGTGCCAGCAGCACCGGACAGTACGTTTCTGGAAACACCACATGTTTT CASSTGQYVSGNTTCF
few TRBJ1-5 - TRBV2 TGTGCCAGCGGTTCGGACTACATATATCATCATTTT CASGSDYIYHHF
medium-sized TRBJ1-1 TRBD1 TRBV15 TGTGCCACCAGCAGAGTGGGGGACAGAACATTCTTT CATSRVGDRTFF
medium-sized TRBJ1-2 - TRBV2 TGTGCCAGCAGTGACATTTCGAGCTATGGCTACACCTTC CASSDISSYGYTF
- TRBJ2-3 - TRBV11-3 TGTGCCAGCAGCCCCTTTTTGACCAGCACAGATACGCAGTATTTT CASSPFLTSTDTQYF
medium-sized TRBJ1-5 - TRBV6-6 TGTGCCAGCAGTTACAGCGGGCCCACCGGGAGCAATCAGCCCCAGCATTTT CASSYSGPTGSNQPQHF
many TRBJ2-5 TRBD1 TRBV6-4 TGTGCCCGATACCACAGGGGTCGCGAGACCCAGTACTTC CARYHRGRETQYF
many TRBJ1-1 TRBD1 TRBV18 TGTGCCAGCTCACCCAGACAGGGGGCGCTCAACACTGAAGCTTTCTTT CASSPRQGALNTEAFF
many TRBJ2-3 - TRBV24-1 TGTGCCACCAGTGACCGAGGGGGAGGCACGGATACGCAGTATTTT CATSDRGGGTDTQYF
- TRBJ2-5 - TRBV7-2 TGTGCCAGCAGCTTAGGTCTAGTGGGGCTGTCCAAGGGAGAGACCCAGTACTTC CASSLGLVGLSKGETQYF
medium-sized TRBJ1-1 - TRBV5-4 TGTGCCAGCAGCTTGGATCGCAAACCGAACACTGAAGCTTTCTTT CASSLDRKPNTEAFF
medium-sized TRBJ2-5 - TRBV28 TGTGCCAGCAGTTTGGGCAGGGCGTACCAAGAGACCCAGTACTTC CASSLGRAYQETQYF
medium-sized TRBJ2-1 - TRBV20-1 TGCAGTGCTAGTTTGGGGCCCGCCGGGTTCTTC CSASLGPAGFF
few TRBJ1-2 - TRBV7-9 TGTGCCAGCATTGCAGGCGCGCTCGGGGGCTACACCTTC CASIAGALGGYTF
few TRBJ2-2 TRBD2 TRBV11-2 TGTGCCAGCAGCCACGGACTAGCGGGGGGCACCGGGGAGCTGTTTTTT CASSHGLAGGTGELFF
many TRBJ2-2 TRBD1 TRBV12-3/TRBV12-4 TGTGCCAGCAGTTTGGGACAGGATTACACCGGGGAGCTGTTTTTT CASSLGQDYTGELFF
many TRBJ2-3 TRBD1 TRBV11-2 TGTGCCAGCAGCTCAGGACAGGGAACAGATACGCAGTATTTT CASSSGQGTDTQYF
many TRBJ2-3 - TRBV9 TGTGCCAGCAGCGAGACAGATACGCAGTATTTT CASSETDTQYF
many TRBJ2-4 - TRBV9 TGTGCCAGCAGCGTAGTAGACTACCTAGCCAAAAACATTCAGTACTTC CASSVVDYLAKNIQYF
many TRBJ1-1 TRBD1 TRBV7-9 TGTGCCAGCAGCACCGCCGGGACAGGGACTTGGTATGCTTTCTTT CASSTAGTGTWYAFF
- TRBJ2-5 TRBD1 TRBV28 TGTGCCAGCAGCTGGGACAGGGCCTACCAAAAGACCCAGTACTTC CASSWDRAYQKTQYF